At least ten counts were recorded for the clone carrying this T cell receptor (beta chain). Its specificity is unknown. The data were taken from a study of naive and memory T cell subsets. This CDR3 region has 12 residues. Germline V gene sequence: CDR1 SGDLS, CDR2 YYNGEE. V gave up 3 bases and J gave up 2 bases, with 4 bases separating them. Study outcomes and limitations: Gini index rose across naive, CM, EM and EMRA in CD4 and CD8.

The beta constant-region primer was an equimolar mix of two oligonucleotides covering TRBC1 and TRBC2. Ligated cDNA was amplified by four rounds of PCR with nested alpha and beta constant-region primers and SP2. Using its own MiXCR run on the UMI-ligation and nested PCR reads, TCRdb lists one record per CDR3 protein. The sample has 30,000 to 40,000 distinct CDR3 sequences, about 18% seen once. The receptor was derived from a human donor in good health. The gene calls are TRBV9 and TRBJ2-3; D gene uncertain. Sequencing was carried out using effector memory CD4+ T cells from blood. Subset specified: effector memory, CD45RA- CD27-. CDR3 amino acids: CASSAYTDTQYF. The CDR3 bases are TGTGCCAGCAGCGCATACACAGATACGCAGTATTTT.